This T cell receptor (beta chain) was sequenced in a study of control samples from healthy donors and cancer patients. V shed 5 bases and J shed 0 bases, with 14 bases lying between them. Germline CDR1 is SEHNR and CDR2 is FQNEAQ (reference sequence). The CDR3 consists of 15 residues. Libraries were prepared by immunoSEQ multiplex PCR; TCRdb keeps only in-frame clonotypes and omits some of them. The table lists around 99,000 clones, 85% to 90% of them singletons, with roughly 15% in the top ten. The receptor's source is a woman aged 50 to 65 in good health. The gene calls are TRBV7-9 and TRBJ2-7, with D unresolved. Input material: blood. The CDR3 protein is CASSNNLDGSYEQYF. The CDR3 nucleotides are TGTGCCAGCAGCAATAACCTGGACGGCTCCTACGAGCAGTACTTC.